This T cell receptor (beta chain) originates from a study of blood T cell repertoires in COVID-19. Study overall: PBMCs, B-cell-depleted T cells, or T cells provided the cDNA or gDNA that made up the material.

Sequencing was performed with immunoSEQ multiplex PCR; in TCRdb, only in-frame clones are kept and a portion is missing. The data contain 100,000 to 150,000 clones, more than 75% of them singletons. CDR3 size: 15 residues. V lost 3 bases and J lost 6; bases outside the gene matches: 4. Germline V gene sequence: CDR1 LNHDA, CDR2 SQIVND (reference sequence). The receptor comes from a woman aged 70-85 years with COVID-19, enrolled during active disease. The chain is built from TRBV19 and TRBJ1-4; 10 positions match TRBD1. The material sequenced was peripheral blood. The CDR3 protein is CASSITGQGDEKLFF. In DNA, the CDR3 is TGTGCCAGTAGTATTACCGGACAGGGGGATGAAAAACTGTTTTTT.